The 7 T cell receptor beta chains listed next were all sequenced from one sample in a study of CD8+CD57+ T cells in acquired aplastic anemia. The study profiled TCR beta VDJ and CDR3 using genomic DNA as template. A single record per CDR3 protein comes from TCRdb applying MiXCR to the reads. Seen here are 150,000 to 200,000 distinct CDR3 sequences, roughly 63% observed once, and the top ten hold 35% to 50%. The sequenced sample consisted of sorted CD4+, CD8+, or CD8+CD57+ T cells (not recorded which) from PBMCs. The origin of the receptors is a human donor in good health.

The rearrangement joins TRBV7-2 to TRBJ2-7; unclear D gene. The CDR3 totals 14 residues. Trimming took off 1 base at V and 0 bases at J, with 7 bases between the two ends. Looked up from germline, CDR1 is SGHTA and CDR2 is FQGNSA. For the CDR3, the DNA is TGTGCCAGCAGCTTAGGAGTGGCCTCCTACGAGCAGTACTTC. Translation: CASSLGVASYEQYF.

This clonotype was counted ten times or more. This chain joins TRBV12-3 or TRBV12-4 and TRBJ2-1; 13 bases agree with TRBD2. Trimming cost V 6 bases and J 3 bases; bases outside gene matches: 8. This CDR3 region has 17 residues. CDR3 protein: CASSRGTSGIGYNEQFF. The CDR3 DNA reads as TGTGCCAGCAGCAGAGGGACTAGCGGGATAGGCTACAATGAGCAGTTCTTC.

CDR3 loop: CSAQGPGTCEQYF. CDR3 DNA sequence: TGCAGCGCTCAGGGTCCCGGAACCTGCGAGCAGTACTTC. The genes are TRBV29-1 and TRBJ2-7; possibly TRBD1 for D (5 bases). Looked up from germline, CDR1 is SQVTM and CDR2 is ANQGSEA. CDR3 length: 13 residues. The V end lost 7 bases, the J end lost 6 bases, and 19 bases lay between the germline ends.

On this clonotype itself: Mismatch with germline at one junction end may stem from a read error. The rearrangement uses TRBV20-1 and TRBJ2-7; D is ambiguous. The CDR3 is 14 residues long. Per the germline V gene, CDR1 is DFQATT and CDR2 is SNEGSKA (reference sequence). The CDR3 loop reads CSDRATTVRYEQYF. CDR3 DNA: TGCAGTGATAGAGCTACTACCGTCAGGTACGAGCAGTACTTC.

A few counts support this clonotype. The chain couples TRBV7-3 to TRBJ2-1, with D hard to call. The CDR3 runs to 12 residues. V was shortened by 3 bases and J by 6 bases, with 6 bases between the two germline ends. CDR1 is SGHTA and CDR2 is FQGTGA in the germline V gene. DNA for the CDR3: TGTGCCAGCAGCTTTACGGGCAATGAGCAGTTCTTC. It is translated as CASSFTGNEQFF.

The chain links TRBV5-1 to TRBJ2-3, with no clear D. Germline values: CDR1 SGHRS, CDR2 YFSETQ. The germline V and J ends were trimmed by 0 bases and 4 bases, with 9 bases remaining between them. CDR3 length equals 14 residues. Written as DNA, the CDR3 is TGCGCCAGCAGCTTGGAAGCGCTCGCAGATACGCAGTATTTT. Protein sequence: CASSLEALADTQYF.

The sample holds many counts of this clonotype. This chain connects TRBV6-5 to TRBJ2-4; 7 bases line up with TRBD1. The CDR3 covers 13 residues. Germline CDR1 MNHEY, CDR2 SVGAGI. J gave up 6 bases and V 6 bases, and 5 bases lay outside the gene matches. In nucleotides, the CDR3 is TGTGCCAGCAGGAGGGGGCTGGGAAACATTCAGTACTTC. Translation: CASRRGLGNIQYF.